The 21 T cell receptor beta chains reported below all come from one sample, sequenced in a study of cytomegalovirus exposure and HLA in healthy donors. The primer mix had 60 Vbeta and 13 Jbeta primers. Generated by immunoSEQ multiplex PCR, the TCRdb table keeps only in-frame clones and is missing some. Here the sample spans 95,000 to 150,000 clones, 81% being singletons. Sequencing was carried out using PBMCs. The receptors here all came from a man between 18 and 35 years old in good health and CMV-seropositive.

This chain links TRBV5-4 with TRBJ2-5; D gene ambiguous. The CDR3 totals 13 residues. V was cut by 2 bases and J by 1 base, with 6 bases left in between. The V gene's germline CDR1 is SGHNT and CDR2 YYREEE (reference sequence). CDR3 nucleotide sequence: TGTGCCAGCAGCTTCACAGTCCAAGAGACCCAGTACTTC. Protein: CASSFTVQETQYF.

The CDR3 nucleotides are TGTGCTAGTGGTGTCACCGCGTCGGGAGCCGTCGGTTTTGACAATCAGCCCCAGCATTTT. This codes for CASGVTASGAVGFDNQPQHF. This rearrangement joins TRBV12-5 to TRBJ1-5; D remains ambiguous. Germline V CDR1 and CDR2: LGHNT, FRNRAP. CDR3 length equals 20 residues. Trimming took off 5 bases at V and 3 bases at J, with 29 bases between the two ends.

The chain employs TRBV2 and TRBJ1-5, with D possibly matching TRBD1 (5 bases). The V end lost 11 bases, the J end lost 4 bases, and 18 bases lay between the germline ends. The CDR3 sequence is 14 residues long. The germline gives CDR1 SNHLY, CDR2 FYNNEI. CDR3 DNA sequence: TGTGCCGGACGAACTCAGGGAACAAATCAGCCCCAGCATTTT. This encodes CAGRTQGTNQPQHF.

The chain recombines TRBV30 with TRBJ1-4, with 9 positions matching TRBD1. Trimming at V came to 5 bases and at J to 5 bases, leaving 6 bases not matched to a gene. Germline values: CDR1 GTSNPN, CDR2 SVGIG (reference sequence). The CDR3 sequence is 14 residues long. CDR3 in amino acids: CAWSTGTGNEKLFF. Written as DNA, the CDR3 is TGTGCCTGGTCTACCGGGACAGGGAATGAAAAACTGTTTTTT.

This clone was seen more than once but under ten times. The CDR3 region is CASSSEGLKATNEKLFF. For the CDR3, the DNA is TGTGCCAGCAGCTCAGAGGGACTGAAAGCAACTAATGAAAAACTGTTTTTT. The gene calls are TRBV7-9 and TRBJ1-4; the D gene is possibly TRBD1 (5 bases). Germline V gene data show CDR1 as SEHNR and CDR2 as FQNEAQ (reference sequence). Trimming pared 4 bases from V and 0 bases from J, leaving 15 bases between. The CDR3 spans 17 residues.

The chain carries TRBV30 and TRBJ1-6; no definite D call. V dropped 3 bases and J dropped 0 bases, with 18 bases sitting between them. This CDR3 is 18 amino acids long. CDR1 is GTSNPN and CDR2 is SVGIG in the germline V gene (reference sequence). The CDR3 loop is CAWRSFRTTGSYNSPLHF. DNA for the CDR3: TGTGCCTGGAGGTCGTTCAGGACTACCGGCTCCTATAATTCACCCCTCCACTTT. The full variable domain, completed using reference TRBV30 and TRBJ1-6, is SQTIHQWPATLVQPVGSPLSLECTVEGTSNPNLYWYRQAAGRGLQLLFYSVGIGQISSEVPQNLSASRPQDRQFILSSKKLLLSDSGFYLCAWRSFRTTGSYNSPLHFGNGTRLTVT.

As for this clone: Sequence at one end of the junction differs from germline and may be a read error. The chain links TRBV7-9 to TRBJ1-4, with D possibly being TRBD1 (5 bases). Germline V lookup: CDR1 SEHNR, CDR2 FQNEAQ (reference sequence). The CDR3 is made up of 18 amino acids. CDR3 in amino acids: CSSSLVGGRVSTNEKLFF. In nucleotides, the CDR3 is TGTTCCAGCAGCTTAGTAGGTGGCAGGGTTTCAACTAATGAAAAACTGTTTTTT. The entire variable domain, with the rest obtained from reference TRBV7-9 and TRBJ1-4, is as follows: DTGVSQNPRHKITKRGQNVTFRCDPISEHNRLYWYRQTLGQGPEFLTYFQNEAQLEKSRLLSDRFSAERPKGSFSTLEIQRTEQGDSAMYLCSSSLVGGRVSTNEKLFFGSGTQLSVL.

This chain connects TRBV9 to TRBJ1-1; the match to TRBD1 covers 7 bases. Germline V gene data show CDR1 as SGDLS and CDR2 as YYNGEE. V lost 3 bases and J lost 3; bases outside the gene matches: 8. This CDR3 spans 15 amino acids. CDR3 nucleotide sequence: TGTGCCAGCAGCGCATCCCCGCAGGGGGACACTGAAGCTTTCTTT. Translation gives CASSASPQGDTEAFF.

The rearrangement joins TRBV19 to TRBJ2-5; 14 positions match TRBD2. From germline, CDR1 is LNHDA and CDR2 SQIVND (reference sequence). The V and J ends lost 6 bases and 3 bases, in that order; junction bases with no gene match: 6. The CDR3 runs to 16 residues. This CDR3 is CASSLGLAGVKETQYF. The CDR3 DNA reads as TGTGCCAGTAGCCTGGGACTAGCGGGAGTCAAAGAGACCCAGTACTTC.

The sample holds one count of this clone. The chain is built from TRBV2 and TRBJ1-5, with D tentatively TRBD1 (6 bases). CDR3 size: 14 residues. CDR1 is SNHLY and CDR2 is FYNNEI in the germline V gene. Between the trimmed V and J ends, which lost 2 bases and 6 bases, there was a span of 11 bases. The CDR3 bases are TGTGCCAGCAGTGAATGGGGCAGGGGTCAGCCCCAGCATTTT. It yields the protein CASSEWGRGQPQHF. Complete variable domain (other parts from reference TRBV2 and TRBJ1-5): EPEVTQTPSHQVTQMGQEVILRCVPISNHLYFYWYRQILGQKVEFLVSFYNNEISEKSEIFDDQFSVERPDGSNFTLKIRSTKLEDSAMYFCASSEWGRGQPQHFGDGTRLSIL.

The genes are TRBV14 and TRBJ2-7, with 8 bases lining up with TRBD2. This CDR3 comprises 15 residues. The junction had 1 base not matched to a gene; V was cut back by 0 bases and J by 0 bases. CDR1 is SGHDN and CDR2 is FVKESK in the germline V gene. The CDR3, as DNA: TGTGCCAGCAGCCAAGAACTAGCGGTCTCCTACGAGCAGTACTTC. Amino acids: CASSQELAVSYEQYF.

This chain joins TRBV2 and TRBJ2-5; 7 bases align to TRBD1. The DNA end is more similar to TRBJ2-7, so the J call may be wrong. Per germline, CDR1 SNHLY and CDR2 FYNNEI. This CDR3 contains 15 residues. The DNA of the CDR3 is TGTGCCAGCAGTGATGAGGCAGGGGGCTCCTACGAGCAGTACTTC. Residues: CASSDEAGGSYEQYF.

DNA of the CDR3: TGTGCCAGCAGTTACGGGGCAGCCTCTAATCAGCCCCAGCATTTT. Translating it yields CASSYGAASNQPQHF. The chain is built from TRBV6-5 and TRBJ1-5; D may be TRBD1 (5 bases). Per the germline V gene, CDR1 is MNHEY and CDR2 is SVGAGI. CDR3 size: 15 residues. Trimming removed 2 bases at V and 4 bases at J, with 12 bases between.

This chain links TRBV7-2 with TRBJ1-1; 9 bases are a match to TRBD1. The germline V gene has CDR1 SGHTA and CDR2 FQGNSA. The CDR3 has 14 residues. The V and J ends lost 3 bases and 7 bases, in that order; junction bases with no gene match: 6. Written as DNA, the CDR3 is TGTGCCAGCAGCTTTCAGACAGGGGGGTATGAAGCTTTCTTT. Its protein product is CASSFQTGGYEAFF.

V and J are TRBV10-1 and TRBJ2-1; 9 nucleotides agree with TRBD2. Germline V gives CDR1 WNHNN, CDR2 SYGVQD (reference sequence). The CDR3 is 16 residues long. With 4 bases clipped from V and 6 bases from J, the junction kept 10 bases outside the gene matches. CDR3 sequence reads: CASSASRASGTNEQFF. CDR3 bases: TGCGCCAGCAGTGCTTCAAGGGCTAGCGGGACCAATGAGCAGTTCTTC.

With regard to this clone: Sequence at one end of the junction differs from germline and may be a read error. The V and J genes are TRBV4-3 and TRBJ2-5; 7 positions match TRBD2. This CDR3 is built from 16 residues. CDR1 and CDR2 from the germline V gene are LGHNA and YSLEER. Written as DNA, the CDR3 is TGCGCCAGCAGCAAAGACATGGGGGAGGGAGGAGAGACCCAGTACTTC. Translation gives CASSKDMGEGGETQYF.

The genes are TRBV5-1 and TRBJ2-3; the match to TRBD2 covers 8 bases. Germline trimming cut 4 bases from V and 9 bases from J; bases unmatched to any gene: 13. The CDR3 length is 15 residues. The germline CDR1 and CDR2 sequences are SGHRS and YFSETQ. CDR3 region: CASSPGGAPIPTQYF. The CDR3 bases are TGCGCCAGCAGCCCGGGGGGGGCCCCGATCCCCACGCAGTATTTT. Variable domain in full (rest from reference TRBV5-1 and TRBJ2-3): KAGVTQTPRYLIKTRGQQVTLSCSPISGHRSVSWYQQTPGQGLQFLFEYFSETQRNKGNFPGRFSGRQFSNSRSEMNVSTLELGDSALYLCASSPGGAPIPTQYFGPGTRLTVL.

The table lists this clone with a few counts. The rearrangement joins TRBV6-6 to TRBJ2-5; unclear D gene. CDR1 and CDR2 from the germline V gene are MNHNY and SVGAGI (reference sequence). Trimming shortened V by 3 bases and J by 5 bases, and 7 bases separated the two germline ends. The CDR3 has 12 amino acids. CDR3 protein: CASSYASETQYF. The CDR3 region has the DNA TGTGCCAGCAGTTATGCGTCGGAGACCCAGTACTTC.

The chain employs TRBV5-1 and TRBJ2-3; maybe TRBD2 (6 bases). Trimming took 3 bases from V and 2 from J, leaving 16 bases between them. Germline V gene lookup returns CDR1 SGHRS and CDR2 YFSETQ. The CDR3 runs to 16 residues. CDR3: CASSWGGSHATDTQYF. In DNA form, the CDR3 reads TGCGCCAGCAGCTGGGGAGGAAGCCACGCCACAGATACGCAGTATTTT.

The chain has TRBV9 and TRBJ2-7; 8 nucleotides match TRBD1. The V gene's germline CDR1 is SGDLS and CDR2 YYNGEE. Germline trimming cut 3 bases from V and 5 bases from J; bases unmatched to any gene: 4. The CDR3 totals 13 residues. As DNA, the CDR3 is TGTGCCAGCAGCGGATCGGACAGGGACGAGCAGTACTTC. Its translation: CASSGSDRDEQYF.

V gene TRBV7-2 combines with J gene TRBJ2-7; 7 bases align to TRBD1. CDR1 and CDR2 (germline): SGHTA, FQGNSA. Trimming removed 5 bases from V and 4 bases from J; junction bases left unmatched: 8. The length of the CDR3 is 14 residues. CDR3 coding DNA: TGTGCCAGCAGCCCTACGACAGGGTTGTACGAGCAGTACTTC. Encoded protein: CASSPTTGLYEQYF.